Presented here are 20 T cell receptor beta chains from one specimen sequenced in a study of siplizumab effects on memory and regulatory T cells. Libraries were prepared by immunoSEQ multiplex PCR; TCRdb keeps only in-frame clonotypes and omits some of them. This sample has more than 60,000 clones, with 93% found just once. The sequenced sample was CD8+ T cells sorted from blood. The receptors come from a human donor in good health.

Here the CDR3 DNA reads TGCGCCAGCAGTGAGTCGAGTTTTTACAAGCCCACTGAAGCTTTCTTT. Translated: CASSESSFYKPTEAFF. The chain links TRBV10-1 to TRBJ1-1, with no clear D. CDR1 WNHNN and CDR2 SYGVQD come from the germline V gene (reference sequence). Trimming took off 0 bases at V and 4 bases at J, with 15 bases between the two ends. This CDR3 has 16 amino acids.

The chain combines TRBV4-1 with TRBJ2-1; D may be TRBD2 (5 bases). The CDR3 totals 12 residues. Germline V gene sequence: CDR1 MGHRA, CDR2 YSYEKL. Deletions cut 5 bases from V and 6 bases from J, with 8 bases between. CDR3 protein: CASSRTSNEQFF. As DNA, the CDR3 is TGCGCCAGCAGCAGAACTAGCAATGAGCAGTTCTTC.

The chain is built from TRBV6-4 and TRBJ2-7; 9 bases match TRBD2. CDR1 is MRHNA, CDR2 SNTAGT, per germline. The CDR3 extends over 18 amino acids. Trimming cost V 0 bases and J 3 bases; bases outside gene matches: 12. The CDR3 is CASSDSGLAGYCYYEQYF. DNA of the CDR3: TGTGCCAGCAGTGACTCCGGGCTAGCGGGGTATTGCTACTACGAGCAGTACTTC.

This chain links TRBV19 with TRBJ1-4; D remains ambiguous. CDR1 LNHDA and CDR2 SQIVND come from the germline V gene (reference sequence). The CDR3 contains 13 residues. CDR3 protein: CASHAATNEKLFF. Here the CDR3 DNA reads TGTGCGAGTCATGCAGCAACTAATGAAAAACTGTTTTTT.

The V and J genes are TRBV11-3 and TRBJ1-4; D may be TRBD1 (5 bases). V lost 4 bases and J lost 14, with 23 bases in between. Germline CDR1 SGHNT, CDR2 YENEEA. The CDR3 consists of 15 residues. The CDR3 nucleotides read TGTGCCAGCAGCTCGGGACCGAGTGTGGCGGTGGTCCTGTTTTTT. Residues: CASSSGPSVAVVLFF.

The chain's CDR3 is CASSQAAYEQYF. The CDR3 DNA follows: TGTGCCAGCAGCCAAGCCGCCTACGAGCAGTACTTC. The genes are TRBV14 and TRBJ2-7, with D uncertain. Trimming stripped 1 base from V and 2 bases from J, with 3 bases between. The CDR3 has 12 amino acids. Germline values: CDR1 SGHDN, CDR2 FVKESK.

J is TRBJ1-2 and V is TRBV4-1; no clear D. The germline V gene encodes CDR1 MGHRA and CDR2 YSYEKL. CDR3 length equals 13 residues. V lost 2 bases, J lost 5 bases, and 9 bases lay in between. The CDR3 region has the DNA TGCGCCAGCAGCCAACCCAACCCATATGGCTACACCTTC. This sequence encodes CASSQPNPYGYTF.

The rearrangement joins TRBV28 to TRBJ1-1, with TRBD1 identical over 7 bases. The germline V gene encodes CDR1 MDHEN and CDR2 SYDVKM. The CDR3 runs 17 residues. The J segment lost 3 bases and the V segment lost 1 base, leaving 11 bases of the junction unmatched. CDR3 loop: CASSLSRDSLTDTEAFF. CDR3 DNA sequence: TGTGCCAGCAGTTTATCCCGGGACAGCCTAACGGACACTGAAGCTTTCTTT.

CDR3 nucleotides: TGTGCCAGCAGTCTTATAGCGGGGGTCCACGAGCAGTACTTC. Protein product: CASSLIAGVHEQYF. The V gene is TRBV5-4, the J gene TRBJ2-7; 9 bases line up with TRBD2. CDR3 size: 14 residues. The trim removed 5 bases at V and 5 bases at J, leaving 8 bases unmatched. Germline V gene data show CDR1 as SGHNT and CDR2 as YYREEE (reference sequence). Supplemented by reference TRBV5-4 and TRBJ2-7, the full variable domain reads ETGVTQSPTHLIKTRGQQVTLRCSSQSGHNTVSWYQQALGQGPQFIFQYYREEENGRGNFPPRFSGLQFPNYSSELNVNALELDDSALYLCASSLIAGVHEQYFGPGTRLTVT.

V and J are TRBV7-2 and TRBJ2-7, with 8 bases identical to TRBD1. Germline values: CDR1 SGHTA, CDR2 FQGNSA. This CDR3 region has 14 residues. The V gene end was trimmed by 4 bases and the J gene end by 7 bases; junction bases not matched to a gene: 9. CDR3 sequence reads: CASSSLGQGGEQYF. The DNA of the CDR3 is TGTGCCAGCAGCTCCCTCGGACAGGGTGGAGAGCAGTACTTC.

The rearrangement links TRBV10-1 to TRBJ2-3; D not certain. Trimming took off 2 bases at V and 5 bases at J, with 14 bases between the two ends. The CDR3 has 15 residues. In germline, CDR1 is WNHNN, CDR2 SYGVQD (reference sequence). The DNA of the CDR3 is TGCGCCAGCAGTGAGACTGACCCTGGAGAAGATACGCAGTATTTT. It yields the protein CASSETDPGEDTQYF.

This chain uses TRBV5-1 with TRBJ1-2; the D gene is possibly TRBD1 (6 bases). This CDR3 is built from 16 residues. V shed 0 bases and J shed 4 bases, with 16 bases lying between them. In germline, CDR1 is SGHRS, CDR2 YFSETQ. The chain's CDR3 is CASSLEVGASGYGYTF. The CDR3 DNA reads TGCGCCAGCAGCTTGGAGGTGGGGGCCTCAGGCTATGGCTACACCTTC.

The chain combines TRBV19 with TRBJ1-1; D is undetermined. Germline V CDR1 and CDR2: LNHDA, SQIVND (reference sequence). Trimming shortened V by 3 bases and J by 9 bases, and 8 bases separated the two germline ends. This CDR3 is 11 amino acids long. This CDR3 is CASSMESKAFF. DNA of the CDR3: TGTGCCAGTAGTATGGAGAGTAAAGCTTTCTTT.

This clone was seen only once. This chain joins TRBV7-2 and TRBJ2-3; D remains ambiguous. CDR1 is SGHTA, CDR2 FQGNSA, per germline. This CDR3 is built from 13 residues. V was clipped by 5 bases and J by 2 bases, with 8 bases between them. Here the CDR3 DNA reads TGTGCCAGCAGCATCTTTACCACAGATACGCAGTATTTT. Its translation: CASSIFTTDTQYF.

The chain has TRBV25-1 and TRBJ2-1, with TRBD1 identical over 7 bases. The CDR3 has 16 amino acids. The V and J ends lost 4 bases and 2 bases, in that order; junction bases with no gene match: 8. Germline V gene lookup returns CDR1 MGHDK and CDR2 SYGVNS. The CDR3 DNA reads TGTGCCAGCAGTGCTTCCAGGGGGTGGGCCTACAATGAGCAGTTCTTC. It encodes CASSASRGWAYNEQFF.

Remarks on this clone: Germline and junction disagree at one end, which may indicate a read error. The chain couples TRBV10-2 to TRBJ2-1, with D possibly TRBD2 on 5 matching bases. The CDR3 loop spans 16 amino acids. CDR1 is WSHSY, CDR2 SAAADI, per germline. CDR3 residues: CASSESDGNIYNVQFF. CDR3 nucleotide sequence: TGCGCCAGCAGTGAGTCCGACGGGAACATTTACAATGTGCAGTTCTTC.

The chain carries TRBV5-6 and TRBJ1-1, with no clear D. Per the germline V gene, CDR1 is SGHDT and CDR2 is YYEEEE. Trimming took 0 bases from V and 6 from J, leaving 6 bases between them. This CDR3 comprises 12 residues. The CDR3 region has the DNA TGTGCCAGCAGCTTGGACGGGGCTGAAGCTTTCTTT. It encodes CASSLDGAEAFF. The variable domain in full, with the rest retrieved from reference TRBV5-6 and TRBJ1-1, is DAGVTQSPTHLIKTRGQQVTLRCSPKSGHDTVSWYQQALGQGPQFIFQYYEEEERQRGNFPDRFSGHQFPNYSSELNVNALLLGDSALYLCASSLDGAEAFFGQGTRLTVV.

This clone was recorded once. The genes are TRBV13 and TRBJ1-6; D remains ambiguous. The V gene lost 3 bases and the J gene lost 0 bases, with 6 bases spanning the gap. Germline CDR1 is PRHDT and CDR2 is FYEKMQ (reference sequence). The length of the CDR3 is 15 residues. The CDR3 DNA reads TGTGCCAGCAGCTTGGCTAGCTCCTATAATTCACCCCTCCACTTT. Amino acid sequence: CASSLASSYNSPLHF.

This chain links TRBV5-1 with TRBJ1-3, with unresolved D. The germline gives CDR1 SGHRS, CDR2 YFSETQ. CDR3 size: 15 residues. V was pared by 0 bases and J by 2 bases, with 9 bases between. CDR3 DNA sequence: TGCGCCAGCAGCTTGGGGGGAATAACTGGAAACACCATATATTTT. Translated, it gives CASSLGGITGNTIYF.

This clone qualifies as medium-sized. The chain recombines TRBV15 with TRBJ1-2; a weak D match, TRBD1 (6 bases). The germline V and J ends were trimmed by 2 bases and 6 bases, with 19 bases remaining between them. The germline CDR1 and CDR2 sequences are LNHNV and YYDKDF (reference sequence). CDR3 length: 16 amino acids. CDR3 nucleotide sequence: TGTGCCACCAGCAGATCTGGGGACACCGATGTGGATGGCTACACCTTC. Protein product: CATSRSGDTDVDGYTF.